This T cell receptor (beta chain) stems from a study of control samples from healthy donors and cancer patients. Germline loops: CDR1 MNHNY, CDR2 SVGAGI (reference sequence). This CDR3 has 16 residues. V shed 3 bases, J shed 5 bases, and the junction held 8 bases outside the gene matches. Profiling relied on immunoSEQ multiplex PCR, and the TCRdb table lists in-frame clones only, not all of them. In the table there are approximately 46,000 clones, 80% to 90% of which are singletons. This receptor was obtained from a woman aged 60-75 years with lung cancer. The J gene is TRBJ2-3, the V gene TRBV6-6; 10 positions match TRBD1. Sample: PBMCs. As DNA, the CDR3 is TGTGCCAGCAGTTATTCCGGGACAGGGGAGGGAGATACGCAGTATTTT. Translated: CASSYSGTGEGDTQYF.